These T cell receptor beta chains were read from a single sample in a study of blood T cell repertoires in COVID-19. Assay: immunoSEQ multiplex PCR; the TCRdb copy retains only in-frame clones and omits some. The sample lists 140,000 to 150,000 clones, 60% to 85% occurring once. The sequenced material came from peripheral blood. The source of these receptors is a woman aged 55-75 years with acute or convalescent COVID-19. Each CDR3 is given with its conserved first and last residue. D genes are given only for firm matches. Clone size is stated in some rows and not others, as once, few, many or a class when expanded.

>TRBJ2-5|NA|NA|TRBV3-1/TRBV3-2
CASSQDLRGGGEETQYF
TGTGCCAGCAGCCAAGATCTTCGTGGAGGGGGCGAAGAGACCCAGTACTTC
>TRBJ2-1|NA|NA|TRBV24-1
CATRLYREGEFF
TGTGCCACCAGATTATACAGGGAAGGGGAGTTCTTC
>TRBJ1-5|TRBD1|NA|TRBV7-9
CASSTGTGGEGNQPQHF
TGTGCCAGCAGCACCGGGACAGGGGGGGAGGGCAATCAGCCCCAGCATTTT
>TRBJ1-4|TRBD1|few|TRBV19
CASSGWDRDEKLFF
TGTGCCAGTAGTGGTTGGGACAGGGACGAAAAACTGTTTTTT
>TRBJ1-2|NA|once|TRBV4-1
CASSQDGGYGYTF
TGCGCCAGCAGCCAAGATGGAGGCTATGGCTACACCTTC
>TRBJ2-3|NA|few|TRBV12-5
CASGLGVTDTQYF
TGTGCTAGTGGTTTAGGAGTCACAGATACGCAGTATTTT
>TRBJ2-5|TRBD1|NA|TRBV4-1
CASSLYTGDQETQYF
TGCGCCAGCAGCTTATACACAGGGGACCAAGAGACCCAGTACTTC
>TRBJ1-4|NA|NA|TRBV2
CASSPTGVTNEKLFF
TGTGCCAGCAGCCCCACGGGGGTAACTAATGAAAAACTGTTTTTT
>TRBJ2-1|NA|few|TRBV11-3
CASSLTSGYNEQFF
TGTGCCAGCAGCTTAACGTCGGGGTACAATGAGCAGTTCTTC
>TRBJ2-1|NA|NA|TRBV7-8
CASSFRGEQFF
TGTGCCAGCAGCTTTAGGGGGGAGCAGTTCTTC
>TRBJ1-5|NA|NA|TRBV19
CASSIADSQPQHF
TGTGCCAGTAGTATAGCTGACAGTCAGCCCCAGCATTTT
>TRBJ2-3|NA|NA|TRBV19
CASSIGRGDTQYF
TGTGCCAGTAGTATTGGTCGGGGAGATACGCAGTATTTT
>TRBJ2-3|TRBD2|NA|TRBV28
CASSKLAGADTQYF
TGTGCCAGCAGTAAATTAGCGGGAGCAGATACGCAGTATTTT
>TRBJ1-2|TRBD1|NA|TRBV5-1
CASSSRQGRDGYTF
TGCGCCAGCAGCTCCAGACAGGGAAGGGATGGCTACACCTTC
>TRBJ2-1|NA|once|TRBV24-1
CATSDPRDFRSYNEQFF
TGTGCCACCAGTGACCCTAGGGACTTCAGGTCCTACAATGAGCAGTTCTTC
>TRBJ2-2|NA|NA|TRBV11-2
CASSLGRNTGELFF
TGTGCCAGCAGCTTGGGCCGGAACACCGGGGAGCTGTTTTTT
>TRBJ2-5|TRBD1|NA|TRBV6-2/TRBV6-3
CASRPGTVAAETQYF
TGTGCCAGCAGGCCTGGGACAGTCGCCGCGGAGACCCAGTACTTC
>TRBJ1-1|NA|NA|TRBV5-1
CASVLQGGNTEAFF
TGCGCCAGCGTACTGCAGGGTGGGAACACTGAAGCTTTCTTT
>TRBJ2-3|NA|NA|TRBV5-1
CASSVGGPSTDTQYF
TGCGCCAGCAGCGTAGGGGGACCCAGCACAGATACGCAGTATTTT
>TRBJ2-7|NA|NA|TRBV7-9
CASSSRGYEQYF
TGTGCCAGCAGCTCTAGGGGCTACGAGCAGTACTTC
>TRBJ2-3|NA|NA|TRBV29-1
CSVTFGGITDTQYF
TGCAGCGTTACTTTTGGGGGGATCACAGATACGCAGTATTTT
>TRBJ1-2|NA|NA|TRBV6-5
CASSVAGNYGYTF
TGTGCCAGCAGCGTCGCAGGAAACTATGGCTACACCTTC
>TRBJ1-1|NA|NA|TRBV19
CASSRYGNTEAFF
TGTGCCAGTAGTCGGTATGGGAACACTGAAGCTTTCTTT
>TRBJ2-3|NA|NA|TRBV10-3
CAISGVSTNQYF
TGTGCCATCAGTGGCGTTTCCACTAATCAGTATTTT
>TRBJ1-5|NA|NA|TRBV5-1
CASSSGYDQPQHF
TGCGCCAGCAGTTCCGGGTACGATCAGCCCCAGCATTTT
>TRBJ2-1|NA|NA|TRBV5-4
CASSLAGNYNEQFF
TGTGCCAGCAGCTTAGCAGGGAACTACAATGAGCAGTTCTTC
>TRBJ2-1|NA|NA|TRBV7-9
CASSPYLYEQFF
TGTGCCAGCAGCCCCTACTTATATGAGCAGTTCTTC
>TRBJ2-5|NA|NA|TRBV7-9
CASSLGDLKQETQYF
TGTGCCAGCAGCTTAGGGGACTTGAAACAAGAGACCCAGTACTTC
>TRBJ1-5|TRBD1|NA|TRBV19
CASSIGGQAWVQPQHF
TGTGCCAGTAGTATAGGCGGACAGGCCTGGGTTCAGCCCCAGCATTTT
>TRBJ2-1|TRBD1|NA|TRBV15
CATSGTAPLSYTNEQFF
TGTGCCACCAGCGGGACAGCACCCCTCTCCTACACCAATGAGCAGTTCTTC
>TRBJ2-7|TRBD2|NA|TRBV6-5
CASSSLAGAYEQYF
TGTGCCAGCAGTTCGTTAGCGGGGGCATACGAGCAGTACTTC
>TRBJ2-3|TRBD2|once|TRBV7-3
CASSFNPAGVDTQYF
TGTGCCAGCAGCTTCAATCCAGCGGGAGTAGATACGCAGTATTTT
>TRBJ2-7|TRBD2|NA|TRBV2
CASAVAGLYEQYF
TGTGCCTCAGCAGTAGCGGGACTCTACGAGCAGTACTTC
>TRBJ2-5|NA|NA|TRBV6-2/TRBV6-3
CASSYSRAGGETQYF
TGTGCCAGCAGTTACAGTCGAGCGGGTGGTGAGACCCAGTACTTC
>TRBJ2-1|TRBD2|NA|TRBV28
CASSLRLANYNEQFF
TGTGCCAGCAGTTTACGACTAGCTAACTACAATGAGCAGTTCTTC
>TRBJ1-1|NA|NA|TRBV7-9
CASSFLPTSEAFF
TGTGCCAGCAGCTTCTTGCCTACTTCTGAAGCTTTCTTT
>TRBJ1-1|NA|NA|TRBV28
CASSFLLTEAFF
TGTGCCAGCAGTTTCCTCCTCACTGAAGCTTTCTTT
>TRBJ2-7|TRBD2|NA|TRBV7-8
CASSFSGRLDEQYF
TGTGCCAGCAGCTTTAGCGGGAGGCTCGACGAGCAGTACTTC
>TRBJ1-2|NA|NA|TRBV28
CASSLYSLKGYTF
TGTGCCAGCAGTTTATACTCGTTGAAGGGCTACACCTTC
>TRBJ2-6|TRBD2|once|TRBV27
CASSSMTSGRAGPGANVLTF
TGTGCCAGCAGTTCCATGACTAGCGGGAGGGCCGGACCTGGGGCCAACGTCCTGACTTTC
>TRBJ2-7|TRBD1|NA|TRBV28
CASRTGARSQNF
TGTGCCAGCAGGACAGGGGCCCGGAGCCAGAACTTC
>TRBJ2-1|NA|NA|TRBV27
CASRGSGYGEQFF
TGTGCCAGCAGGGGGTCGGGATATGGTGAGCAGTTCTTC
>TRBJ2-1|TRBD2|once|TRBV28
CASSKPRTSLREQFF
TGTGCCAGCAGCAAACCACGGACTAGCCTTCGTGAGCAGTTCTTC
>TRBJ1-1|TRBD1|NA|TRBV5-1
CASSLGQGLRGTEAFF
TGCGCCAGCAGCTTAGGACAGGGTCTCAGGGGGACTGAAGCTTTCTTT
>TRBJ2-2|TRBD2|NA|TRBV5-8
CASSLGLAGVGVLFF
TGTGCCAGCAGCCTGGGACTAGCGGGAGTGGGTGTGCTGTTTTTT
>TRBJ1-2|NA|NA|TRBV6-1
CASSEFGGNYGYTF
TGTGCCAGCAGTGAATTTGGGGGGAACTATGGCTACACCTTC
>TRBJ2-3|NA|NA|TRBV10-3
CAILATRDTDTQYF
TGTGCCATTCTAGCGACTCGGGACACAGATACGCAGTATTTT
>TRBJ1-4|NA|many|TRBV27
CATHPRGSLNEKLFF
TGTGCCACCCACCCTAGGGGATCCCTTAATGAAAAACTGTTTTTT
>TRBJ2-1|TRBD1|NA|TRBV6-5
CASIGTGRNEQFF
TGTGCCAGCATTGGGACAGGGAGGAATGAGCAGTTCTTC
>TRBJ2-7|TRBD2|NA|TRBV20-1
CSASSLAGAYEQYF
TGCAGTGCTAGTTCCCTAGCGGGAGCCTACGAGCAGTACTTC
>TRBJ2-1|NA|few|TRBV10-3
CALGAGADEQFF
TGTGCCCTTGGGGCGGGGGCGGATGAGCAGTTCTTC
>TRBJ2-5|TRBD1|NA|TRBV18
CASSPTGVPQETQYF
TGTGCCAGCTCTCCCACAGGGGTACCCCAAGAGACCCAGTACTTC
>TRBJ2-5|NA|few|TRBV28
CASRRETQYF
TGTGCCAGTCGGAGGGAGACCCAGTACTTC
>TRBJ1-3|NA|NA|TRBV25-1
CASNDRGSGNTIYF
TGTGCCAGCAATGACCGGGGCTCTGGAAACACCATATATTTT
>TRBJ1-1|TRBD1|once|TRBV5-1
CASSLGAGGMNTEAFF
TGCGCCAGCAGCTTGGGCGCAGGGGGGATGAACACTGAAGCTTTCTTT